This entry concerns a single T cell receptor (beta chain). The sample comes from a study of blood T cell repertoires in COVID-19. The table came from immunoSEQ multiplex PCR; TCRdb's copy has only in-frame clones and leaves some out. In the table there are 93,000 or so clones, 85% to 90% of which are singletons. Germline CDR1 WNHNN, CDR2 SYGVQD (reference sequence). V was shortened by 3 bases and J by 1 base, with 10 bases between the two germline ends. This CDR3 has 14 amino acids. This sequence was found in a human donor in a cohort sampled during active COVID-19. V and J are TRBV10-1 and TRBJ2-7; maybe TRBD2 (6 bases). The sample consisted of peripheral blood. CDR3 sequence reads: CASSEDGGSYEQYF. In DNA, the CDR3 is TGCGCCAGCAGTGAAGACGGAGGGTCCTACGAGCAGTACTTC.